This TCR beta chain originates from a study of shared clonotypes between healthy human individuals. At the level of the study: A couple of women and a few men aged 18 to 49 served as donors. General observations from the study: The small donor group covered limited genetic and exposure diversity.

Splitting the CD4+ cells yielded a CD45RA+ naive subset and a CD45RA-negative memory subset. The CDR3 is made up of 16 amino acids. Trimming cost V 5 bases and J 4 bases; bases outside gene matches: 8. Germline values: CDR1 MNHEY, CDR2 SMNVEV (reference sequence). In the case of this clone: The target antigen is unknown.

Method: immunoSEQ multiplex PCR; TCRdb's copy keeps in-frame clones and lacks some. The table has 2 million to 2.5 million clones, approximately 96% seen once; the top ten hold around 0.13%. The chain carries TRBV27 and TRBJ1-2; 12 positions agree with TRBD1. The TCR comes from a man aged 18 to 29 in good health. Sequencing input: naive CD4+ T cells sorted from blood. Regarding subset: CD45RA+ positively selected. Here the CDR3 reads CASSRGTGGAGYGYTF. The CDR3 DNA follows: TGTGCCAGCAGTCGTGGGACAGGGGGCGCGGGCTATGGCTACACCTTC.